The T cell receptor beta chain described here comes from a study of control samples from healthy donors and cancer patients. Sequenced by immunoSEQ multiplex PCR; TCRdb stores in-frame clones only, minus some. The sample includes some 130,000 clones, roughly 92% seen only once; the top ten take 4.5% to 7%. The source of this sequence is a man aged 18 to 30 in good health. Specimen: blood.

The CDR3 loop reads CASKGQYNSPLHF. The CDR3 DNA is TGTGCCAGCAAAGGACAGTATAATTCACCCCTCCACTTT. This chain connects TRBV2 to TRBJ1-6; a possible D gene is TRBD1 (6 bases). Germline CDR1 is SNHLY and CDR2 is FYNNEI. The CDR3 length is 13 residues. Deletions cut 7 bases from V and 4 bases from J, with 8 bases between.